This T cell receptor (beta chain) appears in the sequencing data of a study of graft-versus-host responses after intestinal transplantation. Study in general: Every recipient underwent anti-thymocyte globulin induction, then tacrolimus and steroids for around three years.

On this clone itself: Its antigen is unknown. Within the sample, other DNA sequences also encode this same CDR3.

Sequenced by immunoSEQ multiplex PCR; TCRdb stores in-frame clones only, minus some. The data show roughly 80,000 clones, about nine tenths seen once. CDR3 size: 14 residues. V lost 1 base to trimming and J lost 2 bases, with 8 bases between them. CDR1 SGHTA and CDR2 FQGNSA come from the germline V gene. Overall study findings and caveats: GvH clones were found in recipient marrow; some appeared first in ileum or blood.

The rearrangement uses TRBV7-2 and TRBJ2-5; D might be TRBD1 (5 bases). The specimen was unstimulated CD8+ T cells sorted from spleen or lymph node cells, collected before transplant. This sequence was found in a human donor who was the organ donor for an intestinal transplant. The CDR3 sequence is CASSLDRMQETQYF. The CDR3 bases are TGTGCCAGCAGCTTAGACAGGATGCAAGAGACCCAGTACTTC.